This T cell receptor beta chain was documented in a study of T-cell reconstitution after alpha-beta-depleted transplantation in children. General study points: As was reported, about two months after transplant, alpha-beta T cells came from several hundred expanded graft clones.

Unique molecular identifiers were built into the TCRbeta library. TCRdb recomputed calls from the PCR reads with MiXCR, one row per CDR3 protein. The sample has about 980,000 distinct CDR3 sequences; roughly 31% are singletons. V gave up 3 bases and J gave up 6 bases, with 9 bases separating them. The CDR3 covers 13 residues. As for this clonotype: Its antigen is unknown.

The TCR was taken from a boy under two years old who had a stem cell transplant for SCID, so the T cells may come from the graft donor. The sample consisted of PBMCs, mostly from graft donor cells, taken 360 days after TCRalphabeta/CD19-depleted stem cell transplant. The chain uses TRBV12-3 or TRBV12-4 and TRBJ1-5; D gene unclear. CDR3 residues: CASSFSESQPQHF. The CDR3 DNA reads TGTGCCAGCAGTTTTTCTGAAAGTCAGCCCCAGCATTTT.